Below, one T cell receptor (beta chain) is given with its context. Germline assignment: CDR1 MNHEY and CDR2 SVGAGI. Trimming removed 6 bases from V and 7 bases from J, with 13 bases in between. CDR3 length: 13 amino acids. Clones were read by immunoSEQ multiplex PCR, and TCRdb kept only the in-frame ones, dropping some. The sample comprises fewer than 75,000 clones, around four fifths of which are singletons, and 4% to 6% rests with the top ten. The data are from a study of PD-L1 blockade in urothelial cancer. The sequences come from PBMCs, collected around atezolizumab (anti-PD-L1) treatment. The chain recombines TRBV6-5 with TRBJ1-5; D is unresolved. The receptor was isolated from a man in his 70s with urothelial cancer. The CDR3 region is CASRRDAAQPQHF. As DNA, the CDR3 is TGTGCCAGCAGACGCGACGCGGCCCAGCCCCAGCATTTT.